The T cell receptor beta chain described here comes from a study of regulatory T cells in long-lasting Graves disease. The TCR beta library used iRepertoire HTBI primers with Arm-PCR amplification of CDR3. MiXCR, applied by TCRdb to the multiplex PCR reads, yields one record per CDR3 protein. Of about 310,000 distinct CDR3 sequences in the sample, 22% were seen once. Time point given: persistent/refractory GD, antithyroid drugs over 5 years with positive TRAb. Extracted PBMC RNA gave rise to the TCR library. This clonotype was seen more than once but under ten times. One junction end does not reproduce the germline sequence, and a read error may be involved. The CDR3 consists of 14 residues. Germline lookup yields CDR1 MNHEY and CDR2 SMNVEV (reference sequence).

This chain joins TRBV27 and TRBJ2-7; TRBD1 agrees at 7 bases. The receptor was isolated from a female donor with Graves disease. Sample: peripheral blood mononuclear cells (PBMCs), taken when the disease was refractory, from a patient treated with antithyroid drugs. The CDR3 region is CASSGRDSSHEQYF. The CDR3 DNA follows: TGTGCCAGCAGTGGCCGGGACAGCTCCCACGAGCAGTACTTC.